Listed here is a single TCR beta chain. Sequencing was performed with immunoSEQ multiplex PCR; in TCRdb, only in-frame clones are kept and a portion is missing. The sample lists approximately 120,000 clones, 90% seen once, with roughly 4% in the top ten. The data were taken from a study of control samples from healthy donors and cancer patients. The specimen was blood. This clonotype originated in a human donor in good health. The donor label of this sample is uncertain.

CDR3 in DNA: TGTGCCAGCAGTTACCGGGGGGACAGCACAGATACGCAGTATTTT. Translating it yields CASSYRGDSTDTQYF. V is TRBV6-5 and J is TRBJ2-3, with 7 bases fitting TRBD2. The V gene's germline CDR1 is MNHEY and CDR2 SVGAGI. Unmatched junction bases numbered 2, after V lost 2 bases and J lost 0 bases. The CDR3 totals 15 residues.